This entry lists 19 T cell receptor beta chains sequenced from one sample in a study of low-dose radiotherapy and immunotherapy resistance in tumors. Sample time point: after trial treatment. The treatment is: LDRT plus nivolumab, ipilimumab, low-dose cyclophosphamide and aspirin (RACIN trial). Alpha- and beta-chain coverage of first-strand cDNA came from TRAV- and TRBV-specific primers. Amplification, which lasted around 20 PCR cycles, used a constant-region primer and V-primer adapter to amplify TCRs. TCRdb itself ran the reads through MiXCR, one entry per CDR3 protein. The table has about 35,000 distinct CDR3 sequences, more than 20% seen once. Specimen: PBMCs, collected after low-dose radiotherapy plus immunotherapy. Receptors originate from a female donor with ovarian cancer.

This clonotype was recorded at least ten times. The chain is built from TRBV19 and TRBJ1-1; D is possibly TRBD1 (5 bases). Germline V gene sequence: CDR1 LNHDA, CDR2 SQIVND (reference sequence). V lost 4 bases to trimming and J lost 7 bases, with 10 bases between them. This CDR3 region has 12 residues. For the CDR3, the DNA is TGTGCCAGTAGTAGGGACGGGAATGAAGCTTTCTTT. Its translation: CASSRDGNEAFF. The complete variable domain, with remaining parts taken from reference TRBV19 and TRBJ1-1, reads DGGITQSPKYLFRKEGQNVTLSCEQNLNHDAMYWYRQDPGQGLRLIYYSQIVNDFQKGDIAEGYSVSREKKESFPLTVTSAQKNPTAFYLCASSRDGNEAFFGQGTRLTVV.

In its sample, this clonotype was seen many times. V and J are TRBV20-1 and TRBJ1-1, with 10 bases fitting TRBD1. Per germline, CDR1 DFQATT and CDR2 SNEGSKA (reference sequence). Trimming cost V 0 bases and J 5 bases; bases outside gene matches: 6. The CDR3 has 15 amino acids. Here the CDR3 DNA reads TGCAGTGCTAGAGATTTAGGACAGGGGGGAACTGAAGCTTTCTTT. Translated, it gives CSARDLGQGGTEAFF.

This clonotype was observed at least ten times. CDR3 loop: CSVAGDKVSYEQYF. DNA of the CDR3: TGCAGCGTAGCCGGGGACAAGGTCTCCTACGAGCAGTACTTC. J is TRBJ2-7 and V is TRBV29-1, with D possibly matching TRBD1 (6 bases). The CDR3 extends over 14 amino acids. Germline V gene lookup returns CDR1 SQVTM and CDR2 ANQGSEA. V dropped 6 bases and J dropped 0 bases, with 15 bases sitting between them.

This clonotype was counted at least ten times. The chain links TRBV5-1 to TRBJ2-2, with D perhaps TRBD1 or TRBD2 (5 bases each). Germline values: CDR1 SGHRS, CDR2 YFSETQ. The CDR3 runs 15 residues. Trimming took off 3 bases at V and 0 bases at J, with 9 bases between the two ends. Here the CDR3 reads CASSWDGSNTGELFF. DNA for the CDR3: TGCGCCAGCAGCTGGGACGGCTCGAACACCGGGGAGCTGTTTTTT.

Ten or more counts support this clonotype. The chain links TRBV27 to TRBJ2-2; D unclear. V was clipped by 3 bases and J by 4 bases, with 3 bases between them. The length of the CDR3 is 12 residues. The germline V gene has CDR1 MNHEY and CDR2 SMNVEV (reference sequence). The CDR3, as DNA: TGTGCCAGCAGTTTTAGCACCGGGGAGCTGTTTTTT. As protein: CASSFSTGELFF.

The chain carries TRBV21-1 and TRBJ1-2; whether TRBD1, the table's D call, matches the DNA was not checked. TRBV21-1 constitutes a pseudogene. The CDR3 length is 17 residues. The CDR3 nucleotides are TGTGCCAGCAAACCCCACTCGGGGGGGAGAAGCTGCTATGGCTACACCTTC. The encoded protein is CASKPHSGGRSCYGYTF.

This clonotype has ten or more counts. The chain couples TRBV5-1 to TRBJ2-7; 8 nucleotides align to TRBD2. The CDR3 is 13 amino acids. The V and J ends lost 4 bases and 4 bases, in that order; junction bases with no gene match: 4. Germline V gives CDR1 SGHRS, CDR2 YFSETQ. The CDR3 loop reads CASSPGLAYEQYF. The DNA for the CDR3 is TGCGCCAGCAGCCCCGGACTAGCTTACGAGCAGTACTTC.

This chain connects TRBV9 to TRBJ2-1, with D possibly matching TRBD1 (5 bases). Germline CDR1 and CDR2: SGDLS and YYNGEE. V was cut by 0 bases and J by 5 bases, with 9 bases left in between. This CDR3 has 14 amino acids. CDR3 protein: CASSVVWGNNEQFF. CDR3 DNA: TGTGCCAGCAGCGTAGTGTGGGGCAACAATGAGCAGTTCTTC.

This chain joins TRBV29-1 and TRBJ2-4; TRBD1 or TRBD2 may be the D gene (5 bases each). Germline V gives CDR1 SQVTM, CDR2 ANQGSEA. With 5 bases removed from V and 1 base from J, the gap between germline ends came to 15 bases. The CDR3 contains 15 residues. The CDR3 DNA sequence: TGCAGCGTTACTTCTTTCGAGGGGGCCAAAAACATTCAGTACTTC. This sequence encodes CSVTSFEGAKNIQYF.

This clonotype occurred many times. V usage is TRBV2 and J usage is TRBJ2-4; possible D gene TRBD2, 6 bases. The CDR3 runs to 16 residues. V shed 4 bases and J shed 0 bases, with 13 bases lying between them. In germline, CDR1 is SNHLY, CDR2 FYNNEI. CDR3 in DNA: TGTGCCAGCAGTGCTGCCCGGGGGTTAGCCAAAAACATTCAGTACTTC. It specifies CASSAARGLAKNIQYF.

This clonotype was seen at least ten times. V gene TRBV28 combines with J gene TRBJ2-7; D is undetermined. Between the trimmed V and J ends, which lost 6 bases and 3 bases, there was a span of 9 bases. CDR1 is MDHEN, CDR2 SYDVKM, per germline. The length of the CDR3 is 12 residues. The CDR3 loop reads CASRRMGYEQYF. DNA of the CDR3: TGTGCCAGCAGACGTATGGGCTACGAGCAGTACTTC.

Comments on this clonotype: Given a far larger clone just one base away, this is likely a sequencing read error. The chain combines TRBV28 with TRBJ2-7, with D perhaps TRBD2 (6 bases). This CDR3 is 13 amino acids long. The germline CDR1 and CDR2 sequences are MDHEN and SYDVKM. V lost 8 bases and J lost 7, with 18 bases in between. CDR3: CASGGAGYNEQYF. The CDR3 coding sequence is TGTGCCAGCGGCGGGGCGGGATACAATGAGCAGTACTTC.

This clonotype was picked up a small number of times. The chain couples TRBV12-3 or TRBV12-4 to TRBJ1-6; 7 bases align to TRBD1. The trim removed 3 bases at V and 10 bases at J, leaving 12 bases unmatched. The CDR3 covers 16 residues. For the CDR3, the DNA is TGTGCCAGCAGTTTCGGTGGTATAGGGGGCAAGTCACCCCTCCACTTT. Translating gives CASSFGGIGGKSPLHF.

The rearrangement uses TRBV6-5 and TRBJ1-2, with D perhaps matching TRBD1 (5 bases). The germline V and J ends were trimmed by 2 bases and 0 bases, with 10 bases remaining between them. Germline CDR1 is MNHEY and CDR2 is SVGAGI. The CDR3 loop spans 15 amino acids. The CDR3 sequence is CASSYGGEANYGYTF. CDR3 nucleotide sequence: TGTGCCAGCAGTTACGGGGGTGAGGCTAACTATGGCTACACCTTC.

This clonotype was recorded at least ten times. This chain connects TRBV27 to TRBJ2-3; tentative D call: TRBD2 (7 bases). V was shortened by 0 bases and J by 1 base, with 11 bases between the two germline ends. Germline CDR1 reads MNHEY; CDR2 reads SMNVEV (reference sequence). This CDR3 region has 16 residues. CDR3 region: CASSLSGGRGTDTQYF. The CDR3 DNA reads TGTGCCAGCAGTTTATCGGGGGGGCGCGGCACAGATACGCAGTATTTT.

The table lists this clonotype with many counts. CDR3 DNA: TGTGCCAGCATTAGGCAGGGGGCGAAGTACTTC. This sequence encodes CASIRQGAKYF. The rearrangement uses TRBV2 and TRBJ2-7; 8 positions agree with TRBD1. Germline trimming cut 7 bases from V and 11 bases from J; bases unmatched to any gene: 7. Per the germline V gene, CDR1 is SNHLY and CDR2 is FYNNEI. This CDR3 spans 11 amino acids. The full variable domain, its missing parts supplied by reference TRBV2 and TRBJ2-7, is EPEVTQTPSHQVTQMGQEVILRCVPISNHLYFYWYRQILGQKVEFLVSFYNNEISEKSEIFDDQFSVERPDGSNFTLKIRSTKLEDSAMYFCASIRQGAKYFGPGTRLTVT.

This clonotype appeared many times. V usage is TRBV6-2 or TRBV6-3 and J usage is TRBJ2-3; D tentatively fits TRBD1 or TRBD2 (5 bases each). Trimming pared 4 bases from V and 4 bases from J, leaving 12 bases between. The CDR3 runs 14 residues. Germline-derived CDR1 and CDR2 are MNHEY and SVGEGT. CDR3 amino acids: CASSSTGPADTQYF. CDR3 bases: TGTGCCAGCAGTTCGACGGGGCCCGCAGATACGCAGTATTTT.

Many counts were recorded for this clonotype. The genes are TRBV7-6 and TRBJ2-2; the match to TRBD2 covers 9 bases. The CDR3 contains 15 residues. Per the germline V gene, CDR1 is SGHVS and CDR2 is FNYEAQ. With 5 bases clipped from V and 0 bases from J, the junction kept 1 base outside the gene matches. The CDR3 reads CASSASGANTGELFF. For the CDR3, the DNA is TGTGCCAGCAGCGCTAGCGGGGCGAACACCGGGGAGCTGTTTTTT.

This clonotype was seen repeatedly, ten times or more. The chain is built from TRBV5-6 and TRBJ2-3; D uncertain. Trimming removed 8 bases at V and 0 bases at J, with 10 bases between. This CDR3 spans 13 amino acids. The germline CDR1 and CDR2 sequences are SGHDT and YYEEEE. The CDR3: CASTGLSTDTQYF. Here the CDR3 DNA reads TGTGCCAGTACCGGGTTGAGCACAGATACGCAGTATTTT.